This TCR beta chain was profiled in a study of CD8 T cells in Susac syndrome. CD8+ and CD4+ T cells from blood underwent TCR beta sequencing. With random hexamers, reverse transcription was performed on about 0.45 to 1 ug of RNA. One entry per CDR3 protein, called by TCRdb with MiXCR from the immunoSEQ multiplex PCR reads. The sample lists fewer than 350,000 distinct CDR3 sequences, approximately 90% occurring once. V dropped 6 bases and J dropped 3 bases, with 15 bases sitting between them. CDR1 and CDR2 from the germline V gene are SNHLY and FYNNEI. The CDR3 has 15 residues. Sequencing was carried out using CD8+ T cells from PBMCs. This sequence originates from a human donor with multiple sclerosis. The chain joins TRBV2 to TRBJ2-1; TRBD1 or TRBD2 may be the D gene (5 bases each). The CDR3 DNA follows: TGTGCCAGCAGACCTGGGCAGGGACGCTACAATGAGCAGTTCTTC. Protein sequence: CASRPGQGRYNEQFF.